Each of the 29 T cell receptor beta chains below was sequenced from the same sample in a study of glioma-infiltrating T cells after dendritic cell vaccination. Sample time point: after dendritic cell vaccination, including at tumor progression/relapse. Monocyte-derived dendritic cells, cultured about 7 days with IL-4 and GM-CSF, were pulsed with autologous tumor lysate. Only in-frame clones appear in the TCRdb table, and some are missing; sequencing was by immunoSEQ multiplex PCR. The sample totals 92 clones. Sequencing was performed on tumor tissue, taken after dendritic cell vaccination. These receptors all stem from a human donor with glioblastoma.

The rearrangement uses TRBV2 and TRBJ2-1; TRBD2 matches 14 bases. Germline V lookup: CDR1 SNHLY, CDR2 FYNNEI. V lost 7 bases, J lost 2 bases, and 4 bases stayed unmatched. The CDR3 has 16 residues. CDR3 loop: CASNRLAGGAYNEQFF. The CDR3 DNA reads as TGTGCCAGCAACCGACTAGCGGGGGGGGCCTACAATGAGCAGTTCTTC. Combining the CDR3 with reference TRBV2 and TRBJ2-1 gives the whole variable domain EPEVTQTPSHQVTQMGQEVILRCVPISNHLYFYWYRQILGQKVEFLVSFYNNEISEKSEIFDDQFSVERPDGSNFTLKIRSTKLEDSAMYFCASNRLAGGAYNEQFFGPGTRLTVL.

This chain joins TRBV5-1 and TRBJ2-1, with TRBD2 matching 8 bases. Per germline, CDR1 SGHRS and CDR2 YFSETQ. Unmatched junction bases numbered 9, after V lost 0 bases and J lost 4 bases. This CDR3 spans 17 amino acids. The CDR3 loop reads CASSLELGGGPYNEQFF. In DNA, the CDR3 is TGCGCCAGCAGCTTGGAACTCGGGGGGGGCCCTTACAATGAGCAGTTCTTC.

This clone appeared a single time. This chain uses TRBV4-1 with TRBJ1-5; possible D gene TRBD1, 5 bases. Germline CDR1 is MGHRA and CDR2 is YSYEKL. Trimming removed 0 bases from V and 0 bases from J, with 6 bases in between. This CDR3 region has 15 residues. The CDR3 reads CASSQDRDSNQPQHF. The CDR3, as DNA: TGCGCCAGCAGCCAAGACAGGGATAGCAATCAGCCCCAGCATTTT.

The chain carries TRBV29-1 and TRBJ1-2; no clear D gene. Germline CDR1 reads SQVTM; CDR2 reads ANQGSEA. Trimming took 0 bases from V and 8 from J, leaving 7 bases between them. The CDR3 is made up of 11 amino acids. CDR3: CSVEDGEGYTF. The DNA for the CDR3 is TGCAGCGTTGAAGACGGAGAGGGCTACACCTTC.

The chain joins TRBV27 to TRBJ1-5; a possible D gene is TRBD1 (5 bases). The CDR3 sequence is 12 residues long. Germline lookup yields CDR1 MNHEY and CDR2 SMNVEV (reference sequence). V lost 6 bases, J lost 6 bases, and 9 bases lay in between. The CDR3 protein is CASSYTGQPQHF. CDR3 DNA: TGTGCCAGCAGCTATACAGGTCAGCCCCAGCATTTT.

This clone was picked up one time. The CDR3 here is CASSPRTLEAQDTQYF. The CDR3 bases are TGCGCCAGCAGTCCAAGGACTCTAGAAGCGCAAGATACGCAGTATTTT. The chain employs TRBV10-1 and TRBJ2-3; D might be TRBD2 (5 bases). Per germline, CDR1 WNHNN and CDR2 SYGVQD (reference sequence). The CDR3 is 16 residues long. V was clipped by 5 bases and J by 5 bases, with 20 bases between them.

The CDR3: CAGAQGGTYEQYF. CDR3 in DNA: TGTGCGGGTGCTCAGGGGGGAACCTACGAGCAGTACTTC. The V and J genes are TRBV12-5 and TRBJ2-7; TRBD1 is a possible D gene (7 bases). Germline CDR1 reads LGHNT; CDR2 reads FRNRAP. The CDR3 totals 13 residues.

CDR3 region: CASSVGTANTGELFF. As DNA, the CDR3 is TGTGCCAGCAGCGTAGGAACGGCGAACACCGGGGAGCTGTTTTTT. The chain is built from TRBV9 and TRBJ2-2; D gene uncertain. This CDR3 has 15 amino acids. Germline-derived CDR1 and CDR2 are SGDLS and YYNGEE. Trimming left V 0 bases short and J 0 bases short, with 6 bases between.

The chain couples TRBV7-9 to TRBJ1-2; unclear D gene. V shed 3 bases and J shed 6 bases, with 8 bases lying between them. Germline V gene data show CDR1 as SEHNR and CDR2 as FQNEAQ (reference sequence). This CDR3 region has 12 residues. The CDR3 coding sequence is TGTGCCAGCAGCTTGAGTGAACATGGCTACACCTTC. It is translated as CASSLSEHGYTF.

This clone was seen a single time. This rearrangement joins TRBV30 to TRBJ1-2; D gene uncertain. Looked up from germline, CDR1 is GTSNPN and CDR2 is SVGIG (reference sequence). Trimming cost V 5 bases and J 5 bases, with 6 bases left between them. This CDR3 is built from 10 residues. The CDR3 sequence: CAWGIYGYTF. The CDR3 nucleotides are TGTGCCTGGGGCATATATGGCTACACCTTC.

This chain connects TRBV7-6 to TRBJ2-2; D is ambiguous. Germline V gene data show CDR1 as SGHVS and CDR2 as FNYEAQ. The CDR3 totals 13 residues. V was trimmed by 4 bases and J by 3 bases, leaving 6 bases between them. In DNA, the CDR3 is TGTGCCAGCAGCTCCCTTTACACCGGGGAGCTGTTTTTT. Translated: CASSSLYTGELFF.

The V gene is TRBV5-1, the J gene TRBJ2-2, with 9 bases matching TRBD2. The CDR3 has 16 amino acids. With V trimmed by 2 bases and J by 5 bases, 7 bases remained unmatched. The germline V gene encodes CDR1 SGHRS and CDR2 YFSETQ. The CDR3: CASSFRLAGNTGELFF. DNA for the CDR3: TGCGCCAGCAGCTTTAGGCTAGCGGGAAATACCGGGGAGCTGTTTTTT.

The CDR3 here is CASSPPGQGHSPLHF. CDR3 coding DNA: TGTGCCAGCAGTCCACCGGGACAGGGCCATTCACCCCTCCACTTT. The genes are TRBV25-1 and TRBJ1-6, with 9 bases lining up with TRBD1. Germline V gene data show CDR1 as MGHDK and CDR2 as SYGVNS. The trim removed 5 bases at V and 8 bases at J, leaving 7 bases unmatched. The CDR3 length is 15 residues.

V is TRBV7-3 and J is TRBJ2-2, with TRBD1 as a possible D gene (6 bases). The CDR3 is 14 residues long. Germline V gene sequence: CDR1 SGHTA, CDR2 FQGTGA. V was shortened by 8 bases and J by 3 bases, with 13 bases between the two germline ends. CDR3 DNA: TGTGCCAGCGGGACCGGACAGTACACCGGGGAGCTGTTTTTT. Translation: CASGTGQYTGELFF.

The genes are TRBV8-2 and TRBJ2-6; no check of the table's D call, TRBD1, against the DNA was made. TRBV8-2 is a listed pseudogene. The CDR3 sequence is 17 residues long. The CDR3 region is CGTARKITQSRANVLTF. CDR3 sequence (DNA): TGTGGCACCGCCAGGAAGATAACACAAAGTCGGGCCAACGTCCTGACTTTC.

The CDR3 reads CATSRADIKEKLFF. Written as DNA, the CDR3 is TGTGCCACCAGCAGAGCAGATATCAAGGAAAAACTGTTTTTT. This chain links TRBV15 with TRBJ1-4; no firm D call. Germline CDR1 and CDR2: LNHNV and YYDKDF (reference sequence). Trimming removed 1 base at V and 8 bases at J, with 11 bases between. The CDR3 contains 14 residues.

The V gene is TRBV27, the J gene TRBJ2-1, with TRBD1 matching 9 bases. Germline trimming cut 4 bases from V and 10 bases from J; bases unmatched to any gene: 14. The CDR3 sequence is 16 residues long. From germline, CDR1 is MNHEY and CDR2 SMNVEV (reference sequence). The CDR3: CASSWGRDRAAREQFF. CDR3 sequence (DNA): TGTGCCAGCAGTTGGGGCCGGGACAGGGCAGCTCGGGAGCAGTTCTTC.

V is TRBV2 and J is TRBJ2-1; a weak D match, TRBD2 (5 bases). The CDR3 runs to 15 residues. Trimming shortened V by 8 bases and J by 0 bases, and 14 bases separated the two germline ends. Germline assignment: CDR1 SNHLY and CDR2 FYNNEI. The CDR3 DNA reads as TGTGCCAGCCCCGGGGAAGGGAGCTCCTACAATGAGCAGTTCTTC. Residues: CASPGEGSSYNEQFF.

The rearrangement links TRBV5-1 to TRBJ2-1; a weak D match, TRBD2 (6 bases). In germline, CDR1 is SGHRS, CDR2 YFSETQ. This CDR3 has 15 amino acids. The V and J ends lost 4 bases and 8 bases respectively, with 19 bases between them. CDR3 region: CASSEAGQSGDEQFF. CDR3 DNA: TGCGCCAGCAGCGAGGCAGGGCAGTCGGGGGATGAGCAGTTCTTC.

The chain employs TRBV20-1 and TRBJ2-5, with D perhaps TRBD1 (7 bases). Trimming took off 5 bases at V and 5 bases at J, with 9 bases between the two ends. In germline, CDR1 is DFQATT, CDR2 SNEGSKA (reference sequence). There are 11 residues in the CDR3. The CDR3 is CSAAGQETQYF. CDR3 in DNA: TGCAGTGCTGCGGGACAGGAGACCCAGTACTTC.

V and J are TRBV11-3 and TRBJ1-2; tentative D call: TRBD1 (6 bases). This CDR3 has 14 amino acids. Germline V gives CDR1 SGHNT, CDR2 YENEEA. V was cut by 0 bases and J by 2 bases, with 7 bases left in between. The CDR3 protein is CASSLETGNYGYTF. DNA of the CDR3: TGTGCCAGCAGCTTAGAAACAGGGAACTATGGCTACACCTTC.

The rearrangement uses TRBV12-5 and TRBJ1-2; D may be TRBD1 (5 bases). Germline CDR1 is LGHNT and CDR2 is FRNRAP. V dropped 7 bases and J dropped 6 bases, with 24 bases sitting between them. The CDR3 is 16 residues long. As DNA, the CDR3 is TGTGCTAGTGTCTTGGGGGGGGGAACGGAGAGTCATGGCTACACCTTC. Translating it yields CASVLGGGTESHGYTF. Complete variable domain (other parts from reference TRBV12-5 and TRBJ1-2): DARVTQTPRHKVTEMGQEVTMRCQPILGHNTVFWYRQTMMQGLELLAYFRNRAPLDDSGMPKDRFSAEMPDATLATLKIQPSEPRDSAVYFCASVLGGGTESHGYTFGSGTRLTVV.

The V and J genes are TRBV13 and TRBJ1-3; possibly TRBD1 for D (6 bases). V lost 5 bases and J lost 4, with 12 bases in between. CDR3 length equals 14 residues. Per germline, CDR1 PRHDT and CDR2 FYEKMQ (reference sequence). CDR3 sequence: CASSPGHRGNTIYF. In DNA, the CDR3 is TGTGCCAGCAGCCCGGGACACCGCGGAAACACCATATATTTT.

This chain links TRBV7-2 with TRBJ2-3, with 8 bases fitting TRBD2. This CDR3 contains 14 residues. Germline V lookup: CDR1 SGHTA, CDR2 FQGNSA. Trimming took 6 bases from V and 0 from J; bases not matched to a gene: 2. CDR3 DNA: TGTGCCAGCAGTATAGCGGGGAGCACAGATACGCAGTATTTT. Translation: CASSIAGSTDTQYF.

This clone was detected only once. The V call is TRBV5-1, the J call TRBJ1-1; no clear D. CDR1 is SGHRS, CDR2 YFSETQ, per germline. V lost 0 bases to trimming and J lost 0 bases, with 6 bases between them. The CDR3 covers 14 residues. The CDR3 loop is CASSLDGMNTEAFF. The CDR3 region has the DNA TGCGCCAGCAGCTTGGACGGGATGAACACTGAAGCTTTCTTT.

V gene TRBV11-2 combines with J gene TRBJ2-2; 9 bases agree with TRBD2. The V gene's germline CDR1 is SGHAT and CDR2 FQNNGV. The ends lost 5 bases at V and 7 bases at J; junction bases unmatched: 14. The CDR3 totals 17 residues. The CDR3 nucleotides read TGTGCCAGCAGCCTTCAGGGTAGCGGGAGTTGGAGCGGGGAGCTGTTTTTT. It encodes CASSLQGSGSWSGELFF.

J is TRBJ1-5 and V is TRBV21-1. TRBV21-1 has pseudogene status. The CDR3 is 17 amino acids. CDR3 sequence (DNA): TGTGCCAGCAGTCCCATGTTAGCTACTTGGCATCATCAGCCCCAGCATTTT. This gives the protein CASSPMLATWHHQPQHF.

The rearrangement joins TRBV10-1 to TRBJ2-3, with 12 bases fitting TRBD2. Trimming at V came to 4 bases and at J to 5 bases, leaving 1 base not matched to a gene. The CDR3 spans 14 residues. CDR1 and CDR2 from the germline V gene are WNHNN and SYGVQD (reference sequence). The CDR3 here is CASSGLAGEDTQYF. The CDR3 region has the DNA TGCGCCAGCAGTGGACTAGCGGGAGAAGATACGCAGTATTTT.

The chain joins TRBV4-1 to TRBJ2-1; no reliable D call. V was shortened by 5 bases and J by 0 bases, with 11 bases between the two germline ends. CDR3 length: 15 amino acids. CDR1 MGHRA and CDR2 YSYEKL come from the germline V gene. The CDR3 coding sequence is TGCGCCAGCAGCTTAAGCGAAGTCTCCTACAATGAGCAGTTCTTC. Its protein is CASSLSEVSYNEQFF.